This section outlines one TCR beta chain sequence together with its context. Assay: immunoSEQ multiplex PCR; the TCRdb copy retains only in-frame clones and omits some. Among about 84,000 clones, 75% to 95% were seen once, and the ten largest hold approximately 14%. The J segment lost 8 bases and the V segment lost 5 bases, leaving 7 bases of the junction unmatched. The CDR3 consists of 13 residues. The germline CDR1 and CDR2 sequences are SGHTA and FQGTGA. This specimen belongs to a study of control samples from healthy donors and cancer patients. Sample: blood. The origin of this receptor is a man aged 25-45 years in good health. The chain is built from TRBV7-3 and TRBJ1-2; 8 nucleotides align to TRBD1. Written as DNA, the CDR3 is TGTGCCAGCAGCCCGACAGGGGCGGAAGGCTACACCTTC. Protein sequence: CASSPTGAEGYTF.